This TCR beta chain stems from a study of control samples from healthy donors and cancer patients. Using immunoSEQ multiplex PCR, the repertoire was profiled, and TCRdb retains in-frame clones only, with some absent. The sample contains roughly 50,000 clones, around 94% of which appear only once. The sequence derives from a man in his thirties or forties with colorectal cancer. The sequencing sample was made of PBMCs.

The DNA for the CDR3 is TGTGCCAGCAGTTTCAACAGGGTCAGCTCTGGAAACACCATATATTTT. Protein sequence: CASSFNRVSSGNTIYF. The V and J genes are TRBV6-2 or TRBV6-3 and TRBJ1-3; possibly TRBD1 for D (6 bases). With 4 bases removed from V and 0 bases from J, the gap between germline ends came to 13 bases. CDR3 length: 16 amino acids. The germline V gene has CDR1 MNHEY and CDR2 SVGEGT.